This T cell receptor beta chain originates from a study of a mutant IDH1 vaccine in newly diagnosed glioma. For the study at large: Vaccinations were initiated 4-6 weeks following radiotherapy alone, or were given together with temozolomide cycles.

With regard to this clone: The antigen remains undetermined.

Libraries were prepared by immunoSEQ multiplex PCR; TCRdb keeps only in-frame clonotypes and omits some of them. The sample contains 35,000 to 45,000 clones, about 83% of which appear only once. Time point in this sample: week 35, safety follow-up. Every vaccine dose comprised 300 ug of mutant IDH1 20-mer peptide plus topical imiquimod. The donor cohort comprised cases of new WHO grade 3 or 4 IDH1-mutant, ATRX-lost astrocytoma. The sample in question was PBMCs, obtained from a glioma patient whose treatment included an IDH1 peptide vaccine. The TCR sequence derives from a woman between 50 and 59 years old with glioma.

CDR3 in DNA: TGTGCCAGCAGCTTAGGGGACAGGGAGCAGCCCCAGCATTTT. Protein product: CASSLGDREQPQHF. The chain joins TRBV5-6 to TRBJ1-5; 9 nucleotides match TRBD1. The V segment lost 2 bases and the J segment 7 bases; nucleotides outside the gene matches: 4. Germline values: CDR1 SGHDT, CDR2 YYEEEE. The CDR3 has 14 residues.